This T cell receptor beta chain is from a study of shared clonotypes between healthy human individuals. Study outcomes and limitations: Naive subsets tended to show greater estimated richness than memory subsets.

Of note for this clone: As yet, its antigen is unknown.

Germline V gene lookup returns CDR1 MNHNS and CDR2 SASEGT. V was shortened by 2 bases and J by 2 bases, with 13 bases between the two germline ends. CDR3 length: 15 residues. Sorted-subset replicate PCR reactions contained roughly 200 ng DNA, corresponding to some 29,000 T cell genomes. Only in-frame clones appear in the TCRdb table, and some are missing; sequencing was by immunoSEQ multiplex PCR. The sample carries fewer than 2.5 million clones, roughly 93% recorded once. The V gene is TRBV6-1, the J gene TRBJ2-7, with D possibly matching TRBD1 (6 bases). The source of this sequence is a man between 18 and 29 years old in good health. Some clones in this sample may be carry-over from other donors' samples. The sample comprised naive CD4+ T cells from PBMCs. The subset: CD45RA+ positively selected. The CDR3, as DNA: TGTGCCAGCAGTGAATTGGCCAGGGACACCTACGAGCAGTACTTC. It codes for CASSELARDTYEQYF.